This is a list of T cell receptor beta chains from one sample in a study of blood T cell repertoires in COVID-19. The repertoire was sequenced with immunoSEQ multiplex PCR; TCRdb's copy has only in-frame clones and lacks some. The sample contains 180,000 or so clones, around 87% of which appear only once. Sequenced: peripheral blood. Receptors were obtained from a man aged 45 to 65 with acute or convalescent COVID-19. The CDR3 runs from the conserved cysteine through the conserved F or W. A D gene is named only where the DNA matches it firmly. Expanded clones are given a class, and other clones once, few, many or no size at all.

-	TRBV19	TRBJ1-5	TRBD1	TGTGCCAGTAGTCCACAGGGGAGAACCTTACTACAGCCCCAGCATTTT	CASSPQGRTLLQPQHF
-	TRBV18	TRBJ1-5	TRBD1	TGTGCCAGCTCACCAGGGACAGGGGATCAGCCCCAGCATTTT	CASSPGTGDQPQHF
-	TRBV28	TRBJ2-1	-	TGTGCCAGCAGTTTATTTGCAACTCGTGAGCAGTTCTTC	CASSLFATREQFF
-	TRBV7-2	TRBJ1-5	-	TGTGCCAGCAGCTTAACTGTAACAGCCTTCAATCAGCCCCAGCATTTT	CASSLTVTAFNQPQHF
-	TRBV7-2	TRBJ1-2	-	TGTGCCAGCAAGCCAGGGCCCGATAACTATGGCTACACCTTC	CASKPGPDNYGYTF
-	TRBV7-2	TRBJ1-3	-	TGTGCCAGCAGCTCCGGGAGGATTGGAAACACCATATATTTT	CASSSGRIGNTIYF
-	TRBV2	TRBJ1-1	-	TGTGCCAGCAGTGGACAGAAGAACACTGAAGCTTTCTTT	CASSGQKNTEAFF
once	TRBV19	TRBJ2-4	TRBD1	TGTGCCAGTAGTAGTTGGACAGGGAAAAACATTCAGTACTTC	CASSSWTGKNIQYF
once	TRBV11-2	TRBJ1-6	TRBD1	TGTGCCAGCAGCTCGGACAGGGGGAATTCACCCCTCCACTTT	CASSSDRGNSPLHF
-	TRBV11-2	TRBJ2-3	TRBD2	TGTGCCAGCAGCTTAAACGGGGGGGCCCCAGATACGCAGTATTTT	CASSLNGGAPDTQYF
-	TRBV5-4	TRBJ2-7	TRBD1	TGTGCCAGCAAACCAACAGGGGCCCACGAGCAGTACTTC	CASKPTGAHEQYF
-	TRBV7-9	TRBJ1-5	TRBD1	TGTGCCAGCAGTCGGACAGGGGACGGCAATCAGCCCCAGCATTTT	CASSRTGDGNQPQHF
-	TRBV19	TRBJ1-5	-	TGTGCCAGTAGTCCAGAACCCCCCCAGCCCCAGCATTTT	CASSPEPPQPQHF
-	TRBV11-2	TRBJ1-1	-	TGTGCCAGCAGTCCTAGCCGTGGAGGGGATAACACTGAAGCTTTCTTT	CASSPSRGGDNTEAFF
once	TRBV5-1	TRBJ2-3	TRBD2	TGCGCCAGCAGCTTGGGACCGGGACTAGCGTTTTCTAGCACAGATACGCAGTATTTT	CASSLGPGLAFSSTDTQYF
-	TRBV9	TRBJ2-1	TRBD2	TGTGCCAGCAGCGGGACTAGCGGCAATGAGCAGTTCTTC	CASSGTSGNEQFF
once	TRBV28	TRBJ1-4	TRBD1	TGTGCCAGCAGTTTCCAGACAGGGGGCGGAAATGAAAAACTGTTTTTT	CASSFQTGGGNEKLFF
-	TRBV4-3	TRBJ2-5	-	TGCGCCAGCAGCCAAGGGGCCAGGGCCGAGACCCAGTACTTC	CASSQGARAETQYF
-	TRBV7-2	TRBJ1-1	-	TGTGCCAGCAGCTTAGGGGGGGGGCAGGGCACTGAAGCTTTCTTT	CASSLGGGQGTEAFF
-	TRBV9	TRBJ2-2	-	TGTGCCAGCAGCCCCCGGGGTTCGGCTATCGCGAACACCGGGGAGCTGTTTTTT	CASSPRGSAIANTGELFF
-	TRBV6-5	TRBJ2-2	TRBD2	TGTGCCAGAAATAGCGGGGGGGCGGTCACCGGGGAGCTGTTTTTT	CARNSGGAVTGELFF
-	TRBV7-2	TRBJ1-1	-	TGTGCCAGCAGCTTAATGACAGAGCTAACGGATGCTTTCTTT	CASSLMTELTDAFF
-	TRBV27	TRBJ2-1	TRBD2	TGTGCCAGCAGTTCCTCACCTAGCGGGGGGGACAATGAGCAGTTCTTC	CASSSSPSGGDNEQFF
medium-sized	TRBV7-9	TRBJ1-1	TRBD1	TGTGCCAGCAGCTCCCCAACGTCCGGGACAGGGGGCCCGGGCACTGAAGCTTTCTTT	CASSSPTSGTGGPGTEAFF
-	TRBV4-1	TRBJ1-5	TRBD1	TGCGCCAGCAGCCAACTCCAGGGGGGCAATCAGCCCCAGCATTTT	CASSQLQGGNQPQHF
-	TRBV7-8	TRBJ2-2	TRBD1	TGTGCCAGCAGACCCGACAGGGTCAACACCGGGGAGCTGTTTTTT	CASRPDRVNTGELFF
-	TRBV2	TRBJ1-2	-	TGTGCCAGCAGTGGGGATGCCCAGGGCTATGGCTACACCTTC	CASSGDAQGYGYTF